A single T cell receptor beta chain is shown here with its context. This clonotype was seen a few times. Its recognized antigen is unknown. Base qualities are not recorded, but no much larger clone differs from it by a single base. V is pruned by 4 bases and J by 2 bases, leaving 18 bases of the junction without a gene match. Reading from cysteine to phenylalanine, the CDR3 counts 20 amino acids. Only CDR3 DNA remains: 60 bases, in frame from the first base. In the germline V gene, CDR1 corresponds to SGHTA and CDR2 to FQGTGA. Libraries of naive CD8 T cells were built from around 20,000 to 1,000,000 sorted cells, with 10%, 30% or 50% of the purified RNA used. Naive CD8 T cells, defined as CD8+CD4-CCR7+CD45RA+, were FACS-sorted into RLT Plus buffer on a BD FACSAria II. To test detection sensitivity, Jurkat RNA equivalent to about ten TCR copies was spiked into samples of roughly 18,000-1,000,000 naive CD8 T cells. CD8 T cells were enriched using RosetteSep CD8+ T Cell Enrichment Cocktail and Ficoll-Paque, and the enriched cells then underwent ACK red cell lysis.

The data were taken from a study of molecular identifiers for immune sequencing clone quantification (dated by TCRdb to 2017 to 2018). Context from the whole study: For a replicate experiment, the RNA from either around 20,000 or 100,000 naive CD8 T cells was divided into five aliquots, and four of those aliquots went on to sequencing. CD8 T cells were used in a methods study to benchmark molecular-identifier clustering-based TCR repertoire sequencing (MIDCIRS) and TCR RNA copy counting.

The study at large found these results: Roughly 2.8 recovered TCR RNA copies per cell were obtained by modeling, versus about 9.7 by digital PCR, implying a capture efficiency of 25% to 30%. Without barcode sub-clustering, chimeric consensus sequences inflated TCR diversity; chimeras reached as high as 47%. Highly expanded clone sizes could be underestimated if identical TCR molecules share a barcode. A single cell's worth of spiked-in Jurkat TCR RNA was reported detectable even among under 1.1 million naive CD8 T cells. Clones above 20 RNA copies held over 98% of molecules in CMV-specific effector cells but under 1% in naive cells. The naive libraries included spiked-in Jurkat TCR RNA (roughly 9 copies' worth), and this RNA is not part of the donor repertoire.

Libraries were built with PCR. Sequenced on an Illumina HiSeq 4000. Bulk TCR libraries were generated as previously described, with the TCR primers listed in Table S5 used. Purification of total RNA was performed with the Qiagen AllPrep DNA/RNA kit. Before any analysis, reads coming from multiple sequencing runs of the same library were combined into one pool. Under the source paper's analysis protocol: Reads were retained only if the reads had an exact TCR constant sequence, and the retained reads were trimmed to 150 nt and grouped according to their 12-nt molecular barcodes. Reads in each barcode group were sub-clustered using a 15% Levenshtein threshold, and a quality-weighted consensus sequence was built for each RNA molecule. Non-functional sequences were excluded, and lower-count sequences lying one edit away from another sequence were also excluded. On the basis of fitting two negative binomial distributions, barcode sub-clusters with fewer than 20% of the maximum read count were discarded. TCRdb itself trimmed the public reads at Q25 with fastp, ran MiXCR and retained productive beta chains. Rows are combined by CDR3 protein, so each entry shows the most common genes and DNA. TCRdb, not the original authors, processed these V and J calls. The sample table lists a few hundred thousand distinct CDR3 sequences, 20% to 25% of them with a count of one. The ten most abundant clones make up more than 0.8% of the sample.

In this chain, TRBV7-3 is recombined with TRBJ2-4; the junction holds 9 bases that match TRBD1. Sequencing was carried out using naive CD8+ T cells from blood, with Jurkat cell RNA spiked in. The cell subset or site label here, explained by the study, means: FACS-sorted CD8+CD4-CCR7+CD45RA+ naive T cells. The source of this sequence is a human donor in good health. Some libraries in this study had Jurkat cell RNA spiked in. Read as DNA, the sequence is TGTGCCAGCAGCTATCGCCTCCGGGACAGGGACTCTTACTCCAAAAACATTCAGTACTTC. Its protein product is CASSYRLRDRDSYSKNIQYF. Beyond the CDR3, the reference TRBV7-3 and TRBJ2-4 genes provide the residues; the full variable domain reads: GAGVSQTPSNKVTEKGKYVELRCDPISGHTALYWYRQSLGQGPEFLIYFQGTGAADDSGLPNDRFFAVRPEGSVSTLKIQRTERGDSAVYLCASSYRLRDRDSYSKNIQYFGAGTRLSVL.